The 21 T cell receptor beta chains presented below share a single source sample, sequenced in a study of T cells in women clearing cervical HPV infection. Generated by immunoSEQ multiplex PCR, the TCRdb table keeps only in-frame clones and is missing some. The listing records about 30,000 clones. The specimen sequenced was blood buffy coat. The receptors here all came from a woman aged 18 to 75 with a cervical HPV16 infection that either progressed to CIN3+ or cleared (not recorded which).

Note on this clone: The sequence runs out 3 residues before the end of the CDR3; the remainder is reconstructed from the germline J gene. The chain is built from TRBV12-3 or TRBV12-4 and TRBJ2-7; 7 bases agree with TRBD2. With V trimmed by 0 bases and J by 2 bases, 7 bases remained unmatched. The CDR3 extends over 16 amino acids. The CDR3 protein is CASSLASLARAYEQYF. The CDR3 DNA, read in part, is TGTGCCAGCAGTTTAGCGTCACTAGCGCGAGCCTACGAG.

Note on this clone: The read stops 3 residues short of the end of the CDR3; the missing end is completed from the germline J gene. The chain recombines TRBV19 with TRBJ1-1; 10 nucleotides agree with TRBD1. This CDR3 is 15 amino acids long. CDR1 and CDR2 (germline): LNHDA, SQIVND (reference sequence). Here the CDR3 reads CASSTSARDRGGAFF. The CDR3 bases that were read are TGTGCCAGTAGTACCTCCGCCCGGGACAGGGGAGGA. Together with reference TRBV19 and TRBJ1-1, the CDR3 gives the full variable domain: DGGITQSPKYLFRKEGQNVTLSCEQNLNHDAMYWYRQDPGQGLRLIYYSQIVNDFQKGDIAEGYSVSREKKESFPLTVTSAQKNPTAFYLCASSTSARDRGGAFFGQGTRLTVV.

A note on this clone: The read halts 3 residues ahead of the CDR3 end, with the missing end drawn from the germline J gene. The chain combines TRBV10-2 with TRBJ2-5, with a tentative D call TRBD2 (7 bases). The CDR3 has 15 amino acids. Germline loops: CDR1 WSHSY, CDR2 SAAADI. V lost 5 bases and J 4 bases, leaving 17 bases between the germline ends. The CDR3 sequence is CASSSEGGPSETQYF. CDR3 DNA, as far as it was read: TGCGCCAGCAGTAGTGAGGGGGGGCCATCAGAGACC.

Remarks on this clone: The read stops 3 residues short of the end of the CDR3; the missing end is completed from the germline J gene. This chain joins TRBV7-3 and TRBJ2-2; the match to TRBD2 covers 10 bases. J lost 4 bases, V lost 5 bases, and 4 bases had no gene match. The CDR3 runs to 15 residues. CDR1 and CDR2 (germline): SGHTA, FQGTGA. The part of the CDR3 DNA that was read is TGTGCCAGCAGCCTAGCGGGGGACCTCACCGGGGAG. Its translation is CASSLAGDLTGE. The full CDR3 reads CASSLAGDLTGELFF.

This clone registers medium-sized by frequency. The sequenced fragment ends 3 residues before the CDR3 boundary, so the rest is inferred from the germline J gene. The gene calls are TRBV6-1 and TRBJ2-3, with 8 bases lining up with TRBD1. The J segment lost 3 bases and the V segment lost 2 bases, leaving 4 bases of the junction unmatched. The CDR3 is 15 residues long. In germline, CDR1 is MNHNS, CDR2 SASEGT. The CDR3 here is CASSELQGGTDTQYF. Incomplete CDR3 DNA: TGTGCCAGCAGTGAACTACAGGGGGGAACAGATACG.

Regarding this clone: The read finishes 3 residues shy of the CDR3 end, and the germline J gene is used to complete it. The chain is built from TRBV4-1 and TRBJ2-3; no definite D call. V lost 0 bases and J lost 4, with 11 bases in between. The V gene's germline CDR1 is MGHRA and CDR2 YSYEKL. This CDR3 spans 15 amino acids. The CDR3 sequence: CASSQDPSQADTQYF. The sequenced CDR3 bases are TGCGCCAGCAGCCAAGATCCTTCCCAGGCAGATACG.

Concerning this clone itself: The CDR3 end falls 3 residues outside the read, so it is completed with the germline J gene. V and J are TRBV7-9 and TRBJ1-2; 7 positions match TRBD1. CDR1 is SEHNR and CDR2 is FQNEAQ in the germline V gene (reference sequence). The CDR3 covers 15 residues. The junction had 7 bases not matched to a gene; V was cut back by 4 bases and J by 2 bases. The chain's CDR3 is CASSSDDRANYGYTF. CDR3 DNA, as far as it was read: TGTGCCAGCAGCTCAGACGACAGGGCGAACTATGGC.

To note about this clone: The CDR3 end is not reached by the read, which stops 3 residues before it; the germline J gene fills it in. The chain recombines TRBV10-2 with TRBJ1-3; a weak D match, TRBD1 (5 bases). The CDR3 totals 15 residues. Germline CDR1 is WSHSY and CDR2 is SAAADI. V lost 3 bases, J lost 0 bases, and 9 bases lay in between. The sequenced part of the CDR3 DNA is TGCGCCAGCAGTGACGGGGGATACTCTGGAAACACC. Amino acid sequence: CASSDGGYSGNT. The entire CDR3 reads CASSDGGYSGNTIYF.

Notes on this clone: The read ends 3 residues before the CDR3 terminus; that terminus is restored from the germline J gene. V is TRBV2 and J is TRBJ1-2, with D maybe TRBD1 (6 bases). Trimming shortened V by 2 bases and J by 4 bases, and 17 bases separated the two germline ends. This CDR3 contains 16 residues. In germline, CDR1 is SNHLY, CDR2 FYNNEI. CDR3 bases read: TGTGCCAGCAGTGAAAGGGCAGCAGGGGCAGGCTATGGC. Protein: CASSERAAGAGYG. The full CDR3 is CASSERAAGAGYGYTF.

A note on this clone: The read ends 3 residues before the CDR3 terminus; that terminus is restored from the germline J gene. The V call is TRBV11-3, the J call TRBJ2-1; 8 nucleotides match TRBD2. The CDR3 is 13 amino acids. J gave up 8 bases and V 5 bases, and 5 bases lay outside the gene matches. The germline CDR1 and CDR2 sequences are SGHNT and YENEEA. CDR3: CASSQGLADEQFF. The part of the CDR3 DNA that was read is TGTGCCAGCAGCCAAGGACTAGCTGATGAG.

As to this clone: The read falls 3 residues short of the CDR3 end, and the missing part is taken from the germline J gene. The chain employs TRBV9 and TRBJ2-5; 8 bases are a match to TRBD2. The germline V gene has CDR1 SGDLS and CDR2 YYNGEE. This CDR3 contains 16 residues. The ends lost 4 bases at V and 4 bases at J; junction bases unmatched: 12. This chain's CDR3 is CASSPSGGRSPETQYF. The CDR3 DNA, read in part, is TGTGCCAGCAGCCCCTCGGGGGGGCGGAGCCCAGAGACC.

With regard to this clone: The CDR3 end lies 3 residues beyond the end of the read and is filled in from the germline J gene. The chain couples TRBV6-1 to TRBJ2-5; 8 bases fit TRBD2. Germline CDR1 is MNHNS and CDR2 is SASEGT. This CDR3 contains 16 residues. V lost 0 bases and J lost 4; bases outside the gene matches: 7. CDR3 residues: CASSEAGGLVAETQYF. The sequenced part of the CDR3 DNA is TGTGCCAGCAGTGAAGCCGGGGGACTAGTCGCAGAGACC.

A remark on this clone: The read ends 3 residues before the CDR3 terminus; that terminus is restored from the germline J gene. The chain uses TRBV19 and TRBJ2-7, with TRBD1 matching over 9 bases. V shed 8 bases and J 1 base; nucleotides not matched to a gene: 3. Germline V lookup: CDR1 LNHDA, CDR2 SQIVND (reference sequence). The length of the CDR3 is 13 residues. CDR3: CASGTGISYEQYF. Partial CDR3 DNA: TGTGCCAGTGGGACAGGGATATCCTACGAG.

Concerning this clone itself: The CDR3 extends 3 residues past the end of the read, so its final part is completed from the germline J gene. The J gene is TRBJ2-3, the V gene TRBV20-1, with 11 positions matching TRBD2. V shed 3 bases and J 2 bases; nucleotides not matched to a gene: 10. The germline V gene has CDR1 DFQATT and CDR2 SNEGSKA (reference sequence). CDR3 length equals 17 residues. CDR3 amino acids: CSASGGTSGGLTDTQYF. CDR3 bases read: TGCAGTGCTAGTGGGGGTACTAGCGGGGGCCTCACAGATACG.

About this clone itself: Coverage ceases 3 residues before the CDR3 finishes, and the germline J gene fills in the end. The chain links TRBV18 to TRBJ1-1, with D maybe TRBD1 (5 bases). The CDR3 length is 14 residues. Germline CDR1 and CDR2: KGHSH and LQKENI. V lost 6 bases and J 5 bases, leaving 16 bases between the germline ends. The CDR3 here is CASSPQGGGTEAFF. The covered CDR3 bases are TGTGCCAGCTCGCCTCAGGGAGGTGGAACTGAA.

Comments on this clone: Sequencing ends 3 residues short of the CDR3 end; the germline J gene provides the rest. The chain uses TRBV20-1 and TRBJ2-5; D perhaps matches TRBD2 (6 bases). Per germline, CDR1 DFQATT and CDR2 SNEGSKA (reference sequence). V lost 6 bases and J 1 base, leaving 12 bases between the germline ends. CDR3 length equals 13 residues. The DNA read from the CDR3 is TGCAGTGCCCCGCGGGGAGGCCAAGAGACC. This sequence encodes CSAPRGGQET. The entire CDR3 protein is CSAPRGGQETQYF.

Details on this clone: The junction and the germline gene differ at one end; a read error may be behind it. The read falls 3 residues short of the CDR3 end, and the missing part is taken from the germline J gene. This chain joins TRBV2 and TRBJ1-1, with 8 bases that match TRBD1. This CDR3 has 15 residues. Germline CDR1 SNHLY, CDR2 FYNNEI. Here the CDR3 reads CASSEVDRGTTGAFF. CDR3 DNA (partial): TGTGCCAGCAGTGAGGTCGACAGGGGCACAACTGGA.

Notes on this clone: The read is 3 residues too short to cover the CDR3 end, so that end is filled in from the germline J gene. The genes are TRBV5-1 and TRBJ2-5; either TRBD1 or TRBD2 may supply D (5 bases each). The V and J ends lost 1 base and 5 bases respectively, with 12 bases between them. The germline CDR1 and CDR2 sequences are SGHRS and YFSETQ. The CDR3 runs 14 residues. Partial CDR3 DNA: TGCGCCAGCAGCTTGAGAGGGGATCGGGAGACC. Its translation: CASSLRGDRET. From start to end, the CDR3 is CASSLRGDRETQYF.

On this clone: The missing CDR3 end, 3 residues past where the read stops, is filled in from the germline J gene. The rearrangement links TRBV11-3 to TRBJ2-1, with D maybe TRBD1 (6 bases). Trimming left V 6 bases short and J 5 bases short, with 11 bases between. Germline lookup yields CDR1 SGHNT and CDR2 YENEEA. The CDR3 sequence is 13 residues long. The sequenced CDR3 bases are TGTGCCAGCAGGGCCGACAGGCACAATGAG. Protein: CASRADRHNE. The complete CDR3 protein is CASRADRHNEQFF.

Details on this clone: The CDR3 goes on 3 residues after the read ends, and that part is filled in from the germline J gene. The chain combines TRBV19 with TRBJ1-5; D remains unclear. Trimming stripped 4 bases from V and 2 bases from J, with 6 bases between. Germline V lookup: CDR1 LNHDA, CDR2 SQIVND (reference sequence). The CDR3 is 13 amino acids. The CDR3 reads CASSTQGNQPQHF. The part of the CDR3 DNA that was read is TGTGCCAGTAGTACCCAGGGCAATCAGCCC.

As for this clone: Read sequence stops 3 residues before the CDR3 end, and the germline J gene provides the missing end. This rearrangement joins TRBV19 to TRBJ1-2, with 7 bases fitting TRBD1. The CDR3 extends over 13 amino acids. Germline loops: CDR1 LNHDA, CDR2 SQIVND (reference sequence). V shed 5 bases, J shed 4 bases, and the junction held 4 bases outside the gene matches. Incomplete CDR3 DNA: TGTGCCAGTAGTCTTCGACAGGGCTATGGC. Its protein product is CASSLRQGYG. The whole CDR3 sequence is CASSLRQGYGYTF.